Listed below are T cell receptor beta chains from one sample, sequenced in a study of shared clonotypes between healthy human individuals. Sequencing was performed with immunoSEQ multiplex PCR; in TCRdb, only in-frame clones are kept and a portion is missing. Among some 2.4 million clones, over 85% were seen once, and the ten largest hold about 0.39%. What was sequenced was naive CD4+ T cells from PBMCs. These receptor sequences come from a man between 18 and 35 years old in good health. Some clones in this sample may be carry-over from other donors' samples. The CDR3 runs from the conserved cysteine through the conserved F or W. A D gene is named only where the DNA matches it firmly. Not every row has a clone size; where given, it reads once, few, many or a size class.

>TRBJ2-3|NA|NA|TRBV28
CASTLRVNRLTDTQYF
TGTGCCAGCACCCTGCGGGTGAATCGCCTCACAGATACGCAGTATTTT
>TRBJ2-7|NA|TRBD1|TRBV5-8
CASHWRDRHYEQYF
TGTGCCAGTCACTGGCGGGACAGGCACTACGAGCAGTACTTC
>TRBJ2-7|NA|NA|TRBV7-9
CASSLLGGGIHSYEQYF
TGTGCCAGCAGCTTACTTGGGGGAGGTATACACTCCTACGAGCAGTACTTC
>TRBJ2-4|NA|TRBD1|TRBV7-9
CASSFLGTGGQNIQYF
TGTGCCAGCAGCTTCCTCGGGACAGGGGGCCAAAACATTCAGTACTTC
>TRBJ1-1|NA|TRBD1|TRBV7-8
CASSLEGQGMNTEAFF
TGTGCCAGCAGCTTAGAAGGACAGGGGATGAACACTGAAGCTTTCTTT
>TRBJ2-7|NA|NA|TRBV29-1
CSVLRGTYEQYF
TGCAGCGTATTAAGGGGCACCTACGAGCAGTACTTC
>TRBJ2-7|NA|NA|TRBV6-5
CASTRAGEQYF
TGTGCCAGCACCCGGGCGGGGGAGCAGTACTTC
>TRBJ2-7|NA|NA|TRBV5-8
CASRTVRGGSYEQYF
TGTGCCAGCCGAACGGTACGAGGGGGGTCCTACGAGCAGTACTTC
>TRBJ1-5|NA|NA|TRBV5-1
CASSLGGNSNQPQHF
TGCGCCAGCAGCTTGGGCGGGAACAGCAATCAGCCCCAGCATTTT
>TRBJ2-7|NA|TRBD2|TRBV10-3
CAIRPGLAVTYEQYF
TGTGCCATCAGACCAGGACTAGCGGTTACCTACGAGCAGTACTTC
>TRBJ1-2|NA|TRBD1|TRBV9
CASSVGTGTGYNGYTF
TGTGCCAGCAGCGTAGGAACCGGGACAGGGTATAATGGCTACACCTTC
>TRBJ2-5|NA|NA|TRBV29-1
CSVERVSQETQYF
TGCAGCGTTGAACGGGTTTCCCAAGAGACCCAGTACTTC
>TRBJ2-5|once|NA|TRBV2
CASGGTLETQYF
TGTGCCAGCGGCGGGACACTAGAGACCCAGTACTTC
>TRBJ1-4|NA|NA|TRBV19
CASSSPRQATFNEKLFF
TGTGCCAGTAGTTCCCCGCGGCAGGCGACATTTAATGAAAAACTGTTTTTT
>TRBJ2-5|NA|NA|TRBV14
CASSPREWYQETQYF
TGTGCCAGCAGCCCGAGGGAGTGGTACCAAGAGACCCAGTACTTC
>TRBJ1-1|NA|NA|TRBV6-6
CAVQGNLNTEAFF
TGTGCCGTCCAGGGGAATTTGAACACTGAAGCTTTCTTT
>TRBJ2-5|NA|TRBD2|TRBV7-2
CASSPGSAGGETQYF
TGTGCCAGCAGCCCCGGGTCCGCGGGAGGGGAGACCCAGTACTTC
>TRBJ1-2|once|TRBD1|TRBV7-2
CASRWDSGRYTF
TGTGCCAGCAGATGGGACAGCGGGCGCTACACCTTC
>TRBJ2-3|NA|NA|TRBV5-5
CASSLLQAPGDTQYF
TGTGCCAGCAGCTTGCTACAGGCCCCGGGGGACACGCAGTATTTT
>TRBJ2-5|NA|NA|TRBV7-9
CASSLITGQSPVETQYF
TGTGCCAGCAGCTTAATAACAGGACAGTCTCCCGTCGAGACTCAGTACTTC
>TRBJ2-6|NA|NA|TRBV27
CASSLRTRDSGANVLTF
TGTGCCAGCAGTTTGCGGACTCGGGACTCTGGGGCCAACGTCCTGACTTTC
>TRBJ1-6|NA|TRBD1|TRBV5-1
CASRLSGQGHSPLHF
TGCGCCAGCAGATTGTCGGGACAGGGTCATTCACCCCTCCACTTT